This T cell receptor (beta chain) is drawn from a study of T cell changes during pregnancy in multiple sclerosis. The CDR3 loop spans 13 amino acids. Germline assignment: CDR1 SGDLS and CDR2 YYNGEE. Trimming pared 5 bases from V and 5 bases from J, leaving 10 bases between. Sequencing was performed with immunoSEQ multiplex PCR; in TCRdb, only in-frame clones are kept and a portion is missing. The sample contains roughly 60,000 clones, about 87% of which appear only once. This clone was detected only a few times. Here the sequenced sample was CD4+ T cells from peripheral blood mononuclear cells, taken in the first trimester of pregnancy. This TCR came from a female donor with multiple sclerosis, enrolled in a pregnancy study. The V and J genes are TRBV9 and TRBJ2-2; tentatively, D is TRBD2 (6 bases). The DNA of the CDR3 is TGTGCCAGCAGTAGCGGCAGGACCGGGGAGCTGTTTTTT. Its protein product is CASSSGRTGELFF.